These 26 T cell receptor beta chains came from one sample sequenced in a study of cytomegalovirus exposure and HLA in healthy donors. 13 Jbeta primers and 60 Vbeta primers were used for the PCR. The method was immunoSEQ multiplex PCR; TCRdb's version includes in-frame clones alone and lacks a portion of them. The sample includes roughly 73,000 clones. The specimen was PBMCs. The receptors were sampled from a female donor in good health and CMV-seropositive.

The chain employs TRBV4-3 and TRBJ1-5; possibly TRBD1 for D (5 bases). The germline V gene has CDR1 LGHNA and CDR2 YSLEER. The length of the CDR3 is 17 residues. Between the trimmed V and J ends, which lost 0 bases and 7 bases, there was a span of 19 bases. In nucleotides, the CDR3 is TGCGCCAGCAGCCAAGATTGGACTAGGGGAGTTATGCAGCCCCAGCATTTT. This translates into CASSQDWTRGVMQPQHF.

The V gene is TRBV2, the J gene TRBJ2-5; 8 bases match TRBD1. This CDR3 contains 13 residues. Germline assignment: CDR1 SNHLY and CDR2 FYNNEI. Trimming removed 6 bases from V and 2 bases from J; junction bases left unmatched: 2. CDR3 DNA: TGTGCCAGCAGAGGGACAGGTCAAGAGACCCAGTACTTC. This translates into CASRGTGQETQYF. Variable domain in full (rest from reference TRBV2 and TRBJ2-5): EPEVTQTPSHQVTQMGQEVILRCVPISNHLYFYWYRQILGQKVEFLVSFYNNEISEKSEIFDDQFSVERPDGSNFTLKIRSTKLEDSAMYFCASRGTGQETQYFGPGTRLLVL.

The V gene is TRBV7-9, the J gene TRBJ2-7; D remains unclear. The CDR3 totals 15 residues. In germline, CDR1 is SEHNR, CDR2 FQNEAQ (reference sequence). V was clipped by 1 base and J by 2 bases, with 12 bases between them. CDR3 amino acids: CASSLGADSAYEQYF. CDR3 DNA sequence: TGTGCCAGCAGCTTAGGGGCAGATTCCGCCTACGAGCAGTACTTC.

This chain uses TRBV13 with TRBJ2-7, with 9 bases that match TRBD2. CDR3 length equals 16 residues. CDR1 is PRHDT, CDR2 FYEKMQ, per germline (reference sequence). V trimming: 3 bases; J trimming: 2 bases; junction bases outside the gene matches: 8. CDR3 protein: CASSFLAGGITYEQYF. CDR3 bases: TGTGCCAGCAGCTTCCTGGCGGGAGGGATAACCTACGAGCAGTACTTC.

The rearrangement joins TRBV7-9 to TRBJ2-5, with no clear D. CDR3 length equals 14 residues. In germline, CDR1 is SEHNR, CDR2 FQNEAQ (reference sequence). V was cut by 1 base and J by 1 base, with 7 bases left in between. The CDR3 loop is CASSLGSSQETQYF. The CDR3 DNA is TGTGCCAGCAGCTTAGGGTCTAGCCAAGAGACCCAGTACTTC.

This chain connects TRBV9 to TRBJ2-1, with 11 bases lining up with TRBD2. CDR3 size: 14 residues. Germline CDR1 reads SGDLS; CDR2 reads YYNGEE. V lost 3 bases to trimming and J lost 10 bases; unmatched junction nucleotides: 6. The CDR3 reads CASSATGTSGEQFF. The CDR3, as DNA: TGTGCCAGCAGCGCCACCGGGACTAGCGGAGAGCAGTTCTTC. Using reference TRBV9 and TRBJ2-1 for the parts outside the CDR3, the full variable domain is DSGVTQTPKHLITATGQRVTLRCSPRSGDLSVYWYQQSLDQGLQFLIQYYNGEERAKGNILERFSAQQFPDLHSELNLSSLELGDSALYFCASSATGTSGEQFFGPGTRLTVL.

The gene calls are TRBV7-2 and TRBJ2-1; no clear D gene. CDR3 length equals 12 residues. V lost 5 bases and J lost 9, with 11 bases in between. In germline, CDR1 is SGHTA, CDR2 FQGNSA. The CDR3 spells CASSLILGEQFF. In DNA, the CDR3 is TGTGCCAGCAGCCTAATACTCGGTGAGCAGTTCTTC.

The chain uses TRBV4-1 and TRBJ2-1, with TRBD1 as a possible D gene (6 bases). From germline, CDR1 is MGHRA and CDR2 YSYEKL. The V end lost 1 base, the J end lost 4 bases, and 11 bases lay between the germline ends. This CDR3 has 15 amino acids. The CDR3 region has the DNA TGCGCCAGCAGCCAAGTCCCAGGGGTGTACAATGAGCAGTTCTTC. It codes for CASSQVPGVYNEQFF.

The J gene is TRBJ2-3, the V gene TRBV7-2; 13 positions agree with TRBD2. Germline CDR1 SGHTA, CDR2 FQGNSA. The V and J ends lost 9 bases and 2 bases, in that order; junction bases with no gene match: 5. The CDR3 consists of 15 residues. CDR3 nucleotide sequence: TGTGCCAGTAGACTAGCGGGGGGATTCACAGATACGCAGTATTTT. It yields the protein CASRLAGGFTDTQYF. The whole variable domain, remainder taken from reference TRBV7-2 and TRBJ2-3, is GAGVSQSPSNKVTEKGKDVELRCDPISGHTALYWYRQSLGQGLEFLIYFQGNSAPDKSGLPSDRFSAERTGGSVSTLTIQRTQQEDSAVYLCASRLAGGFTDTQYFGPGTRLTVL.

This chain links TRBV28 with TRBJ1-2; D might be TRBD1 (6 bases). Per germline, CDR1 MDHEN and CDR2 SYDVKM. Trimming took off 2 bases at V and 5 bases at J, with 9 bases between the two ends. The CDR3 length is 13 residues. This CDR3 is CASSLGTPYGYTF. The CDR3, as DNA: TGTGCCAGCAGTTTAGGGACACCTTATGGCTACACCTTC.

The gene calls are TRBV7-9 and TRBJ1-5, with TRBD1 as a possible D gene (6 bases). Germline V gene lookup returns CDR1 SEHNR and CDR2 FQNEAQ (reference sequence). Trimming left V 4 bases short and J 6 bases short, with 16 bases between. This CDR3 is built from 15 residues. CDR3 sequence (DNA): TGTGCCAGCAGCTCCACGGTGGGGGCTGGTCAGCCCCAGCATTTT. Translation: CASSSTVGAGQPQHF.

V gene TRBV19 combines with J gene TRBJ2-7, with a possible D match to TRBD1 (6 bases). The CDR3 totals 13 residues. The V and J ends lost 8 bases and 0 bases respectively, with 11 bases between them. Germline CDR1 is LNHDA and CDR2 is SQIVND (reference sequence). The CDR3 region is CASAWDNSYEQYF. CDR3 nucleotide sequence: TGTGCCAGTGCCTGGGACAACTCCTACGAGCAGTACTTC.

The CDR3 region has the DNA TGTGCCAGCAGCGTAGATGGGGGCCTTAACTATAATTCACCCCTCCACTTT. As protein: CASSVDGGLNYNSPLHF. The chain joins TRBV9 to TRBJ1-6; a possible D gene is TRBD1 (6 bases). CDR1 is SGDLS and CDR2 is YYNGEE in the germline V gene. The CDR3 loop spans 17 amino acids. V was shortened by 0 bases and J by 3 bases, with 13 bases between the two germline ends.

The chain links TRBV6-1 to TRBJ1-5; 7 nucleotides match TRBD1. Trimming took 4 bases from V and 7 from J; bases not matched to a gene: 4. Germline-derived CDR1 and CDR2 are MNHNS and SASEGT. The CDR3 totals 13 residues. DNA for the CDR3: TGTGCCAGCAGTGGGACAGGAGGACAGCCCCAGCATTTT. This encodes CASSGTGGQPQHF.

CDR3 residues: CAISTGTETQYF. The DNA of the CDR3 is TGTGCCATCAGTACAGGAACAGAGACCCAGTACTTC. The chain has TRBV10-3 and TRBJ2-5; D is possibly TRBD1 (5 bases). CDR3 length: 12 amino acids. Germline V CDR1 and CDR2: ENHRY, SYGVKD. Trimming pared 5 bases from V and 4 bases from J, leaving 8 bases between.

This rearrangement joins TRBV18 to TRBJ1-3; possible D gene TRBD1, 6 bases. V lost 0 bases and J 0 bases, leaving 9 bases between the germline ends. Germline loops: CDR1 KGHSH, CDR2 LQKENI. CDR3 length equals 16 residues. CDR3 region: CASSPPQGSSGNTIYF. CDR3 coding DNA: TGTGCCAGCTCACCACCGCAGGGGAGCTCTGGAAACACCATATATTTT.

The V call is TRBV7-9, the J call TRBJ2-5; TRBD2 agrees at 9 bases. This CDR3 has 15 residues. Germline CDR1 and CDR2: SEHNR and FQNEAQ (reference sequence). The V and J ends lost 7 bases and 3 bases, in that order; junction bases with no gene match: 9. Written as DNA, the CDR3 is TGTGCCAGCATCAGAGCGGGAGGCCGTAAAGAGACCCAGTACTTC. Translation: CASIRAGGRKETQYF.

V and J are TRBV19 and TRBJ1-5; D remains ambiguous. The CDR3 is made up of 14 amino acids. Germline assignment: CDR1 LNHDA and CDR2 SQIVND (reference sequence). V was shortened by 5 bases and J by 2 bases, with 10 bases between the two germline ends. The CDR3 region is CASSWRAGNQPQHF. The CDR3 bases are TGTGCCAGTAGTTGGAGGGCAGGCAATCAGCCCCAGCATTTT.

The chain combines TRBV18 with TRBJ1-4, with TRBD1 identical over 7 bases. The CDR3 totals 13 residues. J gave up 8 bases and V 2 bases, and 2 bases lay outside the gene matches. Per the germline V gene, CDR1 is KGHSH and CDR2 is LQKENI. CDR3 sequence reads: CASSPEGAEKLFF. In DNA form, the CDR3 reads TGTGCCAGCTCACCAGAGGGGGCCGAAAAACTGTTTTTT.

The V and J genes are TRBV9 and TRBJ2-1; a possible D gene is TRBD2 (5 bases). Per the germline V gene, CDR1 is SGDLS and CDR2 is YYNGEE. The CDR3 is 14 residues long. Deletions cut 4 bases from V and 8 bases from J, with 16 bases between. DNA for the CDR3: TGTGCCAGCAGCCCTAATAGCCTCGGGGATGAGCAGTTCTTC. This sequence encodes CASSPNSLGDEQFF.

The CDR3 sequence: CASEMGTPQDNEQFF. CDR3 DNA sequence: TGCGCCAGCGAGATGGGGACTCCCCAAGATAATGAGCAGTTCTTC. The chain uses TRBV5-1 and TRBJ2-1; possible D gene TRBD2, 6 bases. V dropped 7 bases and J dropped 7 bases, with 21 bases sitting between them. The CDR3 runs 15 residues. CDR1 SGHRS and CDR2 YFSETQ come from the germline V gene.

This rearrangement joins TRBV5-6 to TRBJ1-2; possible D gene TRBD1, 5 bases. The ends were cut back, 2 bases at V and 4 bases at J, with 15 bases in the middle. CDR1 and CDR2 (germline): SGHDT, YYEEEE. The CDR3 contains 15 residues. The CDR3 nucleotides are TGTGCCAGCAGCTTCCTTGCAGGGTCGGCCTATGGCTACACCTTC. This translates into CASSFLAGSAYGYTF. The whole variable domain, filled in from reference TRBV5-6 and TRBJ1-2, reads DAGVTQSPTHLIKTRGQQVTLRCSPKSGHDTVSWYQQALGQGPQFIFQYYEEEERQRGNFPDRFSGHQFPNYSSELNVNALLLGDSALYLCASSFLAGSAYGYTFGSGTRLTVV.

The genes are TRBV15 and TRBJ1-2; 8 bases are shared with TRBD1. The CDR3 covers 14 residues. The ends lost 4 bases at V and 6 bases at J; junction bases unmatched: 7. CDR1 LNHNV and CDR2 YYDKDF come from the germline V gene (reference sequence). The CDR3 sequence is CATSNRQGQDGYTF. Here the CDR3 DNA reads TGTGCCACCAGCAACCGACAGGGGCAGGATGGCTACACCTTC.

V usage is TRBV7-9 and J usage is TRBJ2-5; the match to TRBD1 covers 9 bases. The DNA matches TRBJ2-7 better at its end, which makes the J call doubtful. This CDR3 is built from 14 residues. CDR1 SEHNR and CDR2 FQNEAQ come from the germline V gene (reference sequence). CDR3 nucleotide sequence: TGTGCCAGCAGCGGACAGGGGTTAGGCTACGAGCAGTACTTC. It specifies CASSGQGLGYEQYF.

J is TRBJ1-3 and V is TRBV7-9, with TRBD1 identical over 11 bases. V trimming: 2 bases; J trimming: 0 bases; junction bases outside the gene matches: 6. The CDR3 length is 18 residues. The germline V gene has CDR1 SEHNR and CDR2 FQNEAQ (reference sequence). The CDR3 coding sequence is TGTGCCAGCAGCTTACCCTCCGGGACAGGGGGCTCTGGAAACACCATATATTTT. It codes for CASSLPSGTGGSGNTIYF.

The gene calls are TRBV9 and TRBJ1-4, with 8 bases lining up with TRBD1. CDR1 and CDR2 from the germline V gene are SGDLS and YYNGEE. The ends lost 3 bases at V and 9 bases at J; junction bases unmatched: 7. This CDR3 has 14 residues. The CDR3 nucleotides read TGTGCCAGCAGCGAAGGGACAGGTGGAAAAAAACTGTTTTTT. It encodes CASSEGTGGKKLFF.